The next 21 T cell receptor beta chains were all read from a single sample in a study of radiation and T cells in renal cell carcinoma. The assay was immunoSEQ multiplex PCR, and TCRdb's table has in-frame clones only and misses some. This table holds 60,000 to 95,000 clones, roughly 80% found once. Time point: blood 4 weeks post-SBRT, at nephrectomy. The treatment here: 15 Gy SBRT to primary tumor, nephrectomy 4 weeks later. The material sequenced was blood, taken from a patient whose treatment included radiotherapy and nephrectomy. Receptor source: a woman between 55 and 75 years old with renal cell carcinoma.

The V call is TRBV4-1, the J call TRBJ2-1; the match to TRBD2 covers 8 bases. V dropped 3 bases and J dropped 6; count of bases not matched to a gene: 10. Germline V gives CDR1 MGHRA, CDR2 YSYEKL. This CDR3 comprises 16 residues. CDR3 DNA sequence: TGCGCCAGCAGCCAGGCTGGACTAGCTATTCGCAATGAGCAGTTCTTC. Amino acid sequence: CASSQAGLAIRNEQFF.

The chain has TRBV6-1 and TRBJ1-2; weak D call: TRBD1 (5 bases). V was trimmed by 4 bases and J by 2 bases, leaving 23 bases between them. The germline V gene has CDR1 MNHNS and CDR2 SASEGT. The CDR3 covers 18 residues. CDR3: CASSAYRRMDMENYGYTF. In nucleotides, the CDR3 is TGTGCCAGCAGTGCCTACAGGAGAATGGATATGGAGAACTATGGCTACACCTTC.

The gene calls are TRBV19 and TRBJ2-1; 10 nucleotides agree with TRBD2. With 4 bases clipped from V and 0 bases from J, the junction kept 3 bases outside the gene matches. The CDR3 runs to 16 residues. CDR1 and CDR2 from the germline V gene are LNHDA and SQIVND (reference sequence). The CDR3 bases are TGTGCCAGTAGTACCCTAGCGGGAGCCTCCTACAATGAGCAGTTCTTC. This codes for CASSTLAGASYNEQFF. Complete variable domain (other parts from reference TRBV19 and TRBJ2-1): DGGITQSPKYLFRKEGQNVTLSCEQNLNHDAMYWYRQDPGQGLRLIYYSQIVNDFQKGDIAEGYSVSREKKESFPLTVTSAQKNPTAFYLCASSTLAGASYNEQFFGPGTRLTVL.

This clone was observed once. The rearrangement links TRBV9 to TRBJ2-2; D is perhaps TRBD1 (5 bases). The V gene's germline CDR1 is SGDLS and CDR2 YYNGEE. Trimming removed 2 bases at V and 1 base at J, with 9 bases between. The CDR3 extends over 15 amino acids. CDR3 in DNA: TGTGCCAGCAGCGTTACCAGGGAGAACACCGGGGAGCTGTTTTTT. Its protein is CASSVTRENTGELFF. Based on the CDR3 plus reference TRBV9 and TRBJ2-2, the full variable domain is DSGVTQTPKHLITATGQRVTLRCSPRSGDLSVYWYQQSLDQGLQFLIQYYNGEERAKGNILERFSAQQFPDLHSELNLSSLELGDSALYFCASSVTRENTGELFFGEGSRLTVL.

The genes are TRBV10-3 and TRBJ2-3; D is uncertain. CDR1 and CDR2 (germline): ENHRY, SYGVKD. The V end was cut by 6 bases, the J end by 0 bases, with 10 bases between. The CDR3 is 14 residues long. Written as DNA, the CDR3 is TGTGCCATCAGCAGCTTGGGGAGCACAGATACGCAGTATTTT. Protein: CAISSLGSTDTQYF.

V gene TRBV7-2 combines with J gene TRBJ1-1, with a weak D call TRBD1 (6 bases). The CDR3 totals 13 residues. The germline V gene has CDR1 SGHTA and CDR2 FQGNSA. V lost 5 bases, J lost 2 bases, and 9 bases lay in between. The CDR3 sequence is CASSVQGNTEAFF. The CDR3 DNA reads as TGTGCCAGCAGCGTACAGGGAAACACTGAAGCTTTCTTT.

CDR3 region: CASSSWGRVNNEQFF. Written as DNA, the CDR3 is TGTGCCAGCAGCTCATGGGGGCGAGTAAACAATGAGCAGTTCTTC. The gene calls are TRBV7-2 and TRBJ2-1, with D possibly being TRBD1 (6 bases). The germline V gene encodes CDR1 SGHTA and CDR2 FQGNSA. The CDR3 loop spans 15 amino acids. Trimming took off 4 bases at V and 5 bases at J, with 15 bases between the two ends.

The chain has TRBV7-6 and TRBJ2-3; 9 nucleotides align to TRBD2. This CDR3 comprises 16 residues. V dropped 0 bases and J dropped 2; count of bases not matched to a gene: 3. Germline loops: CDR1 SGHVS, CDR2 FNYEAQ. In DNA, the CDR3 is TGTGCCAGCAGCTTAGCCCTAGCGGGACTCACAGATACGCAGTATTTT. It translates to CASSLALAGLTDTQYF.

The chain links TRBV6-5 to TRBJ1-4; D remains unclear. This CDR3 comprises 13 residues. Trimming left V 6 bases short and J 5 bases short, with 10 bases between. CDR1 is MNHEY and CDR2 is SVGAGI in the germline V gene. CDR3 residues: CASSGRKNEKLFF. Written as DNA, the CDR3 is TGTGCCAGCAGCGGACGGAAGAATGAAAAACTGTTTTTT.

The chain recombines TRBV7-2 with TRBJ2-7; D uncertain. There are 14 residues in the CDR3. Germline-derived CDR1 and CDR2 are SGHTA and FQGNSA. The germline V and J ends were trimmed by 0 bases and 5 bases, with 11 bases remaining between them. The CDR3 DNA reads TGTGCCAGCAGCTTAGCTGGATTCCCTAACGAGCAGTACTTC. This codes for CASSLAGFPNEQYF.

This chain uses TRBV5-4 with TRBJ2-5, with TRBD2 as a possible D gene (5 bases). The end of the DNA is better explained by TRBJ2-7, so the J call may be wrong. Germline assignment: CDR1 SGHNT and CDR2 YYREEE (reference sequence). This CDR3 contains 13 residues. The CDR3 reads CASSLEGGYEQYF. The CDR3 DNA follows: TGTGCCAGCAGCTTGGAAGGAGGCTACGAGCAGTACTTC.

CDR3 DNA sequence: TGTGCCAGCAGCTTGGGTGCGGGAGGGTCCTACAATGAGCAGTTCTTC. As protein: CASSLGAGGSYNEQFF. The V call is TRBV5-4, the J call TRBJ2-1; 9 bases are shared with TRBD2. The CDR3 runs 16 residues. Trimming at V came to 0 bases and at J to 1 base, leaving 2 bases not matched to a gene. Germline CDR1 SGHNT, CDR2 YYREEE (reference sequence).

The chain combines TRBV5-1 with TRBJ1-1; D not resolved. The V and J ends lost 4 bases and 0 bases respectively, with 7 bases between them. This CDR3 has 13 residues. The germline gives CDR1 SGHRS, CDR2 YFSETQ. The CDR3 DNA reads TGCGCCAGCAGCCCCCGGATGAACACTGAAGCTTTCTTT. This sequence encodes CASSPRMNTEAFF. Based on the CDR3 plus reference TRBV5-1 and TRBJ1-1, the full variable domain is KAGVTQTPRYLIKTRGQQVTLSCSPISGHRSVSWYQQTPGQGLQFLFEYFSETQRNKGNFPGRFSGRQFSNSRSEMNVSTLELGDSALYLCASSPRMNTEAFFGQGTRLTVV.

This clone was observed once. J is TRBJ2-1 and V is TRBV10-1; TRBD1 matches 8 bases. CDR3 size: 13 residues. The germline V gene encodes CDR1 WNHNN and CDR2 SYGVQD (reference sequence). V lost 0 bases to trimming and J lost 13 bases; unmatched junction nucleotides: 5. The CDR3 spells CASSESPGTGQFF. In nucleotides, the CDR3 is TGCGCCAGCAGTGAGTCGCCCGGGACAGGCCAGTTCTTC.

This clone appeared a few times. The CDR3 reads CAISERQPNSPLHF. As DNA, the CDR3 is TGTGCCATCAGCGAGAGACAGCCTAATTCACCCCTCCACTTT. V and J are TRBV10-3 and TRBJ1-6; D might be TRBD1 (5 bases). Germline V gene data show CDR1 as ENHRY and CDR2 as SYGVKD. The length of the CDR3 is 14 residues. V was shortened by 6 bases and J by 6 bases, with 12 bases between the two germline ends.

The genes are TRBV27 and TRBJ2-7, with D hard to call. V was shortened by 4 bases and J by 0 bases, with 10 bases between the two germline ends. CDR3 length equals 14 residues. Germline lookup yields CDR1 MNHEY and CDR2 SMNVEV (reference sequence). CDR3 bases: TGTGCCAGCAGTTCGGCTGTAAACTCCTACGAGCAGTACTTC. Translated, it gives CASSSAVNSYEQYF.

The gene calls are TRBV5-1 and TRBJ2-1, with 9 bases identical to TRBD1. This CDR3 is 15 amino acids long. Trimming cost V 4 bases and J 0 bases; bases outside gene matches: 2. Germline assignment: CDR1 SGHRS and CDR2 YFSETQ. The CDR3, as DNA: TGCGCCAGCAGCCTGACAGGGGGCTCCTACAATGAGCAGTTCTTC. This sequence encodes CASSLTGGSYNEQFF.

The chain links TRBV7-9 to TRBJ1-5; D unclear. The CDR3 loop spans 13 amino acids. Trimming cost V 5 bases and J 5 bases, with 10 bases left between them. Germline-derived CDR1 and CDR2 are SEHNR and FQNEAQ (reference sequence). Here the CDR3 reads CASSPGLDQPQHF. In DNA form, the CDR3 reads TGTGCCAGCAGCCCCGGACTGGATCAGCCCCAGCATTTT.

This clone was recorded only once. The rearrangement uses TRBV6-6 and TRBJ1-6, with TRBD1 as a possible D gene (5 bases). The germline V and J ends were trimmed by 2 bases and 7 bases, with 12 bases remaining between them. Germline lookup yields CDR1 MNHNY and CDR2 SVGAGI (reference sequence). The length of the CDR3 is 15 residues. CDR3 sequence reads: CASSYDPGPNSPLHF. In DNA, the CDR3 is TGTGCCAGCAGTTACGATCCAGGGCCGAATTCACCCCTCCACTTT.

This clone appeared a few times. The chain carries TRBV6-5 and TRBJ2-1, with TRBD1 matching 7 bases. Germline V gene sequence: CDR1 MNHEY, CDR2 SVGAGI. The CDR3 sequence is 14 residues long. Trimming took 10 bases from V and 1 from J; bases not matched to a gene: 7. In DNA, the CDR3 is TGTGCCACCACCAGGGGGTGGTCCTACAATGAGCAGTTCTTC. It specifies CATTRGWSYNEQFF.

This chain uses TRBV5-1 with TRBJ2-3; D is ambiguous. The CDR3 is 14 amino acids. The germline V gene encodes CDR1 SGHRS and CDR2 YFSETQ. Trimming stripped 4 bases from V and 2 bases from J, with 11 bases between. The DNA of the CDR3 is TGCGCCAGCAGCCGGCAGCTCCTCACAGATACGCAGTATTTT. Amino acid sequence: CASSRQLLTDTQYF. The full variable domain, rest sourced from reference TRBV5-1 and TRBJ2-3, is KAGVTQTPRYLIKTRGQQVTLSCSPISGHRSVSWYQQTPGQGLQFLFEYFSETQRNKGNFPGRFSGRQFSNSRSEMNVSTLELGDSALYLCASSRQLLTDTQYFGPGTRLTVL.